The clone carrying this TCR beta chain has at least ten counts. This entry belongs to a study of neurological immune-mediated disorders. TCRdb redid the calling of the 5' RACE reads with MiXCR, one entry per CDR3 protein. The table records tens of thousands of distinct CDR3 sequences, more than 2% of them present only once. Germline assignment: CDR1 SGHVS and CDR2 FNYEAQ. This CDR3 comprises 15 residues. Deletions cut 4 bases from V and 4 bases from J, with 16 bases between. The source material was PBMCs. The clonotype comes from a man in his fifties or sixties with multiple sclerosis. The chain recombines TRBV7-6 with TRBJ1-1, with D perhaps matching TRBD1 (5 bases). The DNA for the CDR3 is TGTGCCAGCAGCTCAGGAGGGGTAGGAGGCACTGAAGCTTTCTTT. The encoded protein is CASSSGGVGGTEAFF.